Listed below are T cell receptor beta chains from one sample, sequenced in a study of regulatory dendritic cells for organ transplantation. Produced via immunoSEQ multiplex PCR; TCRdb's table is partial and in-frame only. Among approximately 35,000 clones listed, about 89% were seen once. Sequenced sample: naive CD4+ T cells from blood. Source of these receptors: a human donor in good health. The CDR3 runs from the conserved cysteine through the conserved F or W. Each record gives: CDR3 DNA, CDR3 protein, D gene, clone size, V gene, J gene. D genes are given only for firm matches. The size field is filled for only some rows; it gives once, few, many or a size class.

TGTGCCAGCAGCCAAGTCGGGAAGTATGGGACTAGCAGTTTATTCTTC,CASSQVGKYGTSSLFF,TRBD2,.,TRBV14,TRBJ2-1
TGTGCCAGCAGTGCGGGACAGGCCACCTACGAGCAGTACTTC,CASSAGQATYEQYF,TRBD1,once,TRBV28,TRBJ2-7
TGTGCCAGCAGTTTAGACAGGGCGGCCTCCTACGAGCAGTACTTC,CASSLDRAASYEQYF,TRBD1,.,TRBV7-2,TRBJ2-7
TGTGCTAGTGGTTTGGACCATCAGCCCCAGCATTTT,CASGLDHQPQHF,.,.,TRBV12-5,TRBJ1-5
TGTGCCAGTAGTCTCCTTGACAGATATTATGGCTACACCTTC,CASSLLDRYYGYTF,.,.,TRBV19,TRBJ1-2
TGTGCCAGCAGCGCTAGCGGGAGGTCCGTGTACGAGCAGTACTTC,CASSASGRSVYEQYF,TRBD2,.,TRBV5-4,TRBJ2-7
TGCAGCGTTGTGAGGGTACGCTATGGCTACACCTTC,CSVVRVRYGYTF,.,.,TRBV29-1,TRBJ1-2
TGTGCCAGCAGCCCCGAACACTACGGGACAGACTACGAGCAGTACTTC,CASSPEHYGTDYEQYF,TRBD1,.,TRBV11-1,TRBJ2-7
TGTGCCAGCAGCTCCCCAGGGACTAGCGGACTCTACGAGCAGTACTTC,CASSSPGTSGLYEQYF,TRBD2,.,TRBV7-9,TRBJ2-7
TGTGCCAGCAGTCGAACAGGGCAGGGCTACACCTTC,CASSRTGQGYTF,.,.,TRBV6-5,TRBJ1-2
TGTGCCAGCAGTCTCGGTCCTAGCGGGATCTACGAGCAGTACTTC,CASSLGPSGIYEQYF,TRBD2,.,TRBV11-3,TRBJ2-7
TGTGCCAGCAGTCGGGACTTCTACGAGCAGTACTTC,CASSRDFYEQYF,.,.,TRBV28,TRBJ2-7
TGTGCCAGCAGCCCCTACCCCCCTTCTAACGAGCAGTACTTC,CASSPYPPSNEQYF,.,.,TRBV9,TRBJ2-7
TGTGCCAGCAGCAAACCCGCTGGACTAGCGGGAGTTTGGGATGAGCAGTTCTTC,CASSKPAGLAGVWDEQFF,.,.,TRBV21-1,TRBJ2-1
TGTGCCAGCTCCTGGAGGGAAACCTACGAGCAGTACTTC,CASSWRETYEQYF,.,.,TRBV2,TRBJ2-7
TGTGCCAGCAGCAAGACAGGGTCGGCTCACGAGCAGTACTTC,CASSKTGSAHEQYF,TRBD1,.,TRBV5-4,TRBJ2-7
TGCGCCAGCAGTGAACAAGCGAACACTGAAGCTTTCTTT,CASSEQANTEAFF,.,.,TRBV10-2,TRBJ1-1
TGTGCCAGCAGCTTGGGTGGACTAGCGGGATACTACGAGCAGTACTTC,CASSLGGLAGYYEQYF,TRBD2,.,TRBV5-4,TRBJ2-7